Shown below are 6 T cell receptor beta chains from a single sample sequenced in a study of CD8+ T cells in alopecia areata. Extracted RNA was reverse transcribed into cDNA, the sequencing template. TCRdb's copy holds only in-frame clones and misses some; the assay was immunoSEQ multiplex PCR. The table has 150,000 to 200,000 clones, around three fifths seen once. Treatment in this sample: oral pan-JAK inhibitor, 5-10 mg twice daily. The sample was CD4+ T cells sorted from blood, taken at week 24, from a patient treated with tofacitinib. The receptors originated from a human donor with alopecia areata.

The chain carries TRBV29-1 and TRBJ2-1; D assignment may be TRBD1 or TRBD2 (6 bases each). The V and J ends lost 6 bases and 13 bases respectively, with 22 bases between them. This CDR3 is built from 13 residues. Per germline, CDR1 SQVTM and CDR2 ANQGSEA. The CDR3 loop reads CSVGPGAGGNQFF. DNA for the CDR3: TGCAGCGTGGGCCCGGGGGCTGGGGGGAATCAGTTCTTC.

J is TRBJ1-5 and V is TRBV19; TRBD1 is a possible D gene (5 bases). The germline V gene encodes CDR1 LNHDA and CDR2 SQIVND (reference sequence). With 2 bases removed from V and 3 bases from J, the gap between germline ends came to 14 bases. CDR3 length: 16 amino acids. The DNA of the CDR3 is TGTGCCAGTAGTATATCCTTGCAGGGAAACAATCAGCCCCAGCATTTT. Its protein product is CASSISLQGNNQPQHF.

The CDR3 region has the DNA TGTGCCAGCAGCCCCCTCGATGAGCAGTTCTTC. This encodes CASSPLDEQFF. The rearrangement joins TRBV7-9 to TRBJ2-1; D ambiguous. This CDR3 has 11 amino acids. Trimming removed 5 bases at V and 8 bases at J, with 7 bases between. The germline V gene encodes CDR1 SEHNR and CDR2 FQNEAQ (reference sequence).

This clone occurred many times. The chain couples TRBV5-1 to TRBJ2-2; no definite D call. Deletions cut 5 bases from V and 2 bases from J, with 10 bases between. This CDR3 has 14 amino acids. CDR1 and CDR2 (germline): SGHRS, YFSETQ. CDR3: CASRSSPNTGELFF. The CDR3 DNA reads TGCGCCAGCAGGAGCAGCCCAAACACCGGGGAGCTGTTTTTT.

Turning to this clone: The same CDR3 arises from other DNA sequences in this sample as well. The gene calls are TRBV29-1 and TRBJ2-3, with D possibly being TRBD1 (6 bases). Germline lookup yields CDR1 SQVTM and CDR2 ANQGSEA. Trimming stripped 6 bases from V and 2 bases from J, with 12 bases between. This CDR3 region has 13 residues. The CDR3 is CSVRGRSTDTQYF. CDR3 bases: TGCAGCGTCAGGGGAAGGTCCACAGATACGCAGTATTTT.

This clone occurred once. The chain is built from TRBV30 and TRBJ1-2; maybe TRBD1 (5 bases). The germline CDR1 and CDR2 sequences are GTSNPN and SVGIG (reference sequence). V was shortened by 4 bases and J by 5 bases, with 20 bases between the two germline ends. This CDR3 is built from 15 residues. As DNA, the CDR3 is TGTGCCTGGAAGTTCACGACAGCCTGGGGTTATGGCTACACCTTC. Translation gives CAWKFTTAWGYGYTF.